The 20 T cell receptor beta chains below were found in one sample sequenced in a study of blood T cells in healthy people across ages. A second PCR of roughly 7 to 11 cycles used a sample-barcoded 5' primer and a J-beta primer mix. Each CDR3 protein gets one entry after TCRdb re-called the 5' RACE reads with MiXCR. The table shows approximately 940,000 distinct CDR3 sequences, with around 48% occurring only once. Sequences were obtained from blood. Every receptor here comes from a man aged 25-45 years in good health.

This clonotype was seen a few times. V and J are TRBV7-9 and TRBJ2-1, with 7 bases matching TRBD1. This CDR3 is built from 14 residues. Germline V gives CDR1 SEHNR, CDR2 FQNEAQ (reference sequence). V trimming: 5 bases; J trimming: 5 bases; junction bases outside the gene matches: 6. The CDR3 reads CASSPTGMDNEQFF. The DNA for the CDR3 is TGTGCCAGCAGCCCGACAGGGATGGACAATGAGCAGTTCTTC.

The V and J genes are TRBV5-1 and TRBJ2-5; maybe TRBD1 (7 bases). Trimming took off 9 bases at V and 4 bases at J, with 22 bases between the two ends. Germline CDR1 reads SGHRS; CDR2 reads YFSETQ. The length of the CDR3 is 15 residues. Here the CDR3 DNA reads TGCGCCAACAAATCCCCCCAGGGGGGAGGAGAGACCCAGTACTTC. Encoded protein: CANKSPQGGGETQYF.

The CDR3 protein is CASSYGWGQADNEQFF. The CDR3 nucleotides read TGTGCCAGCAGTTACGGTTGGGGACAGGCGGACAATGAGCAGTTCTTC. The chain combines TRBV6-5 with TRBJ2-1; TRBD1 aligns across 8 bases. The CDR3 extends over 16 amino acids. Germline values: CDR1 MNHEY, CDR2 SVGAGI. The V gene end was trimmed by 2 bases and the J gene end by 5 bases; junction bases not matched to a gene: 8.

With regard to this clonotype: A read error may explain this, as a much larger clone is one base away. This chain joins TRBV20-1 and TRBJ2-1, with 10 bases matching TRBD2. From germline, CDR1 is DFQATT and CDR2 SNEGSKA (reference sequence). This CDR3 is built from 15 residues. CDR3 sequence: CSARELAGSYDEQFF. CDR3 DNA: TGCAGTGCTAGGGAACTAGCGGGGTCCTACGATGAGCAGTTCTTC.

The chain couples TRBV12-3 or TRBV12-4 to TRBJ2-2; possible D gene TRBD2, 5 bases. The CDR3 is made up of 17 amino acids. V was cut by 5 bases and J by 5 bases, with 21 bases left in between. Written as DNA, the CDR3 is TGTGCCAGCAGTCTGCCTAGGACTGGCTCGAGAACCGGGGAGCTGTTTTTT. This encodes CASSLPRTGSRTGELFF.

This sequence joins TRBV20-1 and TRBJ2-1; D is unresolved. This CDR3 is 14 amino acids long. The V gene lost 6 bases and the J gene lost 0 bases, with 12 bases spanning the gap. Germline V gene lookup returns CDR1 DFQATT and CDR2 SNEGSKA (reference sequence). CDR3 coding DNA: TGCAGTGCCTTGACACCGAGCTCCTACAATGAGCAGTTCTTC. Protein: CSALTPSSYNEQFF.

The chain recombines TRBV4-1 with TRBJ1-4; D uncertain. V was clipped by 0 bases and J by 6 bases, with 11 bases between them. The CDR3 sequence is 15 residues long. CDR1 is MGHRA and CDR2 is YSYEKL in the germline V gene. Here the CDR3 DNA reads TGCGCCAGCAGCCAAGATGGGTACACCCATGAAAAACTGTTTTTT. Translating it yields CASSQDGYTHEKLFF.

With respect to this clonotype: The junction departs from the called germline gene at one end, perhaps through a read error. The J gene is TRBJ1-2, the V gene TRBV20-1, with unresolved D. Germline V lookup: CDR1 DFQATT, CDR2 SNEGSKA (reference sequence). The CDR3 sequence is 13 residues long. DNA of the CDR3: TGCAGTGCTAGACATCGTCCATCAGATGGCTATACCTTC. Translated: CSARHRPSDGYTF.

As concerns this clonotype: A much larger clonotype is one base distant, so this may be a read error. The chain carries TRBV4-3 and TRBJ2-5; D ambiguous. Germline V gene data show CDR1 as LGHNA and CDR2 as YSLEER. The CDR3 sequence is 14 residues long. Trimming cost V 0 bases and J 11 bases, with 16 bases left between them. CDR3: CASSQERLSNEQYF. In nucleotides, the CDR3 is TGCGCCAGCAGCCAAGAAAGACTCAGCAATGAGCAGTACTTC.

This clonotype was observed once. This chain connects TRBV14 to TRBJ2-5; no firm D call. Germline values: CDR1 SGHDN, CDR2 FVKESK. Trimming removed 1 base at V and 11 bases at J, with 14 bases between. The CDR3 runs 13 residues. In DNA, the CDR3 is TGTGCCAGCAGCCAAGGGGCTAGAGATGAGCAGTACTTC. The encoded protein is CASSQGARDEQYF. The full variable domain, its missing parts supplied by reference TRBV14 and TRBJ2-5, is EAGVTQFPSHSVIEKGQTVTLRCDPISGHDNLYWYRRVMGKEIKFLLHFVKESKQDESGMPNNRFLAERTGGTYSTLKVQPAELEDSGVYFCASSQGARDEQYFGPGTRLLVL.

The chain links TRBV27 to TRBJ1-2; 8 bases match TRBD1. CDR1 and CDR2 from the germline V gene are MNHEY and SMNVEV (reference sequence). The CDR3 spans 16 residues. V lost 3 bases to trimming and J lost 4 bases; unmatched junction nucleotides: 10. CDR3 loop: CASSLISTGAAYGYTF. The CDR3 bases are TGTGCCAGCAGTTTGATCTCGACAGGGGCAGCCTATGGCTACACCTTC.

The chain is built from TRBV20-1 and TRBJ2-5; no clear D gene. The J call could be wrong; TRBJ2-7 is a better fit for the DNA end. The length of the CDR3 is 11 residues. Germline loops: CDR1 DFQATT, CDR2 SNEGSKA (reference sequence). CDR3 nucleotide sequence: TGCAGTGCTAGAGATGGTACCGAGCAGTACTTC. Encoded protein: CSARDGTEQYF.

The chain carries TRBV20-1 and TRBJ2-2, with TRBD2 matching 9 bases. The CDR3 loop spans 15 amino acids. V lost 1 base to trimming and J lost 2 bases; unmatched junction nucleotides: 2. Germline lookup yields CDR1 DFQATT and CDR2 SNEGSKA (reference sequence). The CDR3 sequence is CSARGLAVNTGELFF. DNA of the CDR3: TGCAGTGCTAGAGGACTAGCGGTAAACACCGGGGAGCTGTTTTTT.

This clonotype was counted ten times or more. The V call is TRBV5-1, the J call TRBJ2-7; 8 bases match TRBD1. This CDR3 comprises 11 residues. The V gene's germline CDR1 is SGHRS and CDR2 YFSETQ. V dropped 2 bases and J dropped 9; count of bases not matched to a gene: 1. CDR3 in DNA: TGCGCCAGCAGCTTAGGGACAGGGCAGTACTTC. Its protein is CASSLGTGQYF.

The chain couples TRBV28 to TRBJ1-2; 8 bases agree with TRBD1. The CDR3 spans 20 residues. CDR1 is MDHEN and CDR2 is SYDVKM in the germline V gene. Trimming took 7 bases from V and 6 from J; bases not matched to a gene: 28. CDR3 sequence reads: CASIDSARTGNIPRLNGYTF. Here the CDR3 DNA reads TGTGCCAGCATTGACTCCGCCCGGACAGGGAACATCCCTCGATTAAATGGCTACACCTTC.

In its sample, this clonotype was seen many times. The chain recombines TRBV9 with TRBJ1-1; 7 bases align to TRBD1. Germline CDR1 and CDR2: SGDLS and YYNGEE. The CDR3 is 14 amino acids. The J segment lost 1 base and the V segment lost 2 bases, leaving 2 bases of the junction unmatched. The CDR3 protein is CASSVGTANTEAFF. CDR3 sequence (DNA): TGTGCCAGCAGCGTCGGGACAGCGAACACTGAAGCTTTCTTT.

This clonotype was observed a few times. The chain couples TRBV5-1 to TRBJ2-5; possible D gene TRBD1, 6 bases. Per germline, CDR1 SGHRS and CDR2 YFSETQ. V lost 3 bases and J 11 bases, leaving 17 bases between the germline ends. The CDR3 contains 13 residues. CDR3 in DNA: TGCGCCAGCAGCTCAGGACAGTACAATGAGCAGTACTTC. This encodes CASSSGQYNEQYF.

As to this clonotype: A much bigger clone sits one base away, suggesting this may be a read error. The rearrangement joins TRBV20-1 to TRBJ2-7; D is uncertain. The DNA end is more similar to TRBJ2-4, so the J call may be wrong. Germline CDR1 and CDR2: DFQATT and SNEGSKA (reference sequence). The CDR3 consists of 13 residues. The CDR3 here is CSATGRSANIQYF. The CDR3 DNA follows: TGCAGTGCTACCGGCAGGTCGGCAAACATTCAGTACTTC.

The chain links TRBV11-2 to TRBJ2-1, with 14 bases that match TRBD2. The DNA matches TRBJ2-7 better at its end, which makes the J call doubtful. CDR3 length: 16 residues. Germline V gives CDR1 SGHAT, CDR2 FQNNGV. In DNA, the CDR3 is TGTGCCAGCAGCTCCTTGACTAGCGGGAGGGTCTATGAGCAGTACTTC. Protein product: CASSSLTSGRVYEQYF.

The gene calls are TRBV2 and TRBJ2-2; TRBD2 matches at 10 bases. Trimming took 7 bases from V and 6 from J; bases not matched to a gene: 8. There are 15 residues in the CDR3. The germline gives CDR1 SNHLY, CDR2 FYNNEI. The CDR3: CASTKAGGPPGELFF. The CDR3 DNA is TGTGCCAGCACAAAAGCGGGGGGGCCGCCCGGGGAGCTGTTTTTT.